This section outlines one TCR beta chain sequence together with its context. Its antigen is undetermined. These data are taken from a study of CXCR3-negative and CXCR3-positive naive CD8 T cells. Study outcomes and limitations: Cryopreserved cells partially lost CXCR3 expression, and fresh PBMCs were used in most assays. Whereas both naive subsets had comparably high diversity, memory CD8+ cells had much lower diversity. Naive CXCR3-positive and CXCR3-negative cells shared similar TRBV-TRBJ usage, unlike memory cells.

At around 300,000 cells each, triplicate sorts were carried out for each CD8+ T cell subset. TRB cDNA was prepared as libraries by UMI-labeled 5' RACE. From its re-call of the 5' RACE reads, TCRdb lists each CDR3 protein once, without DNA. The listing records thousands of distinct CDR3 sequences. The germline V gene encodes CDR1 SQVTM and CDR2 ANQGSEA. The CDR3 has 12 amino acids. The clonotype comes from a human donor in good health. Some clones in this sample may be carry-over from other donors' samples. V gene TRBV29-1 combines with J gene TRBJ2-5. Sample: naive CXCR3- CD8+ T cells from blood. The subset was: CD45RO-CCR7+CD27+CD95- naive CD8+ T cells lacking CXCR3 (TNR3-). The CDR3 reads CSVERSQETKYF.